This TCR beta chain is from a study of blood T cell repertoires in COVID-19. On the study more broadly: The United States, Italy and Spain supplied acute and convalescent COVID-19 samples. Sample material is recorded as cDNA or gDNA derived from T cells, B-cell-depleted T cells, or PBMCs.

This CDR3 spans 15 amino acids. Germline loops: CDR1 SGDLS, CDR2 YYNGEE. The ends were cut back, 4 bases at V and 0 bases at J, with 13 bases in the middle. Clones were sequenced by immunoSEQ multiplex PCR, and TCRdb holds only the in-frame ones, with some missing. This table holds under 250,000 clones, around 80% found once. The chain combines TRBV9 with TRBJ1-2; TRBD1 might be the D (6 bases). The clonotype originates from a human donor in a cohort sampled during active COVID-19. What was sequenced was peripheral blood. This chain's CDR3 is CASSPRTAPNYGYTF. The CDR3 DNA reads TGTGCCAGCAGCCCAAGGACAGCGCCTAACTATGGCTACACCTTC.